These T cell receptor beta chains were read from a single sample in a study of T cell responses to AZD1222 COVID-19 vaccine. Repertoires were generated with immunoSEQ multiplex PCR, while TCRdb's copy carries only in-frame clones and drops some. Of about 97,000 clones listed, around nine tenths are singletons. The sample consisted of peripheral blood, taken on day 0 of AZD1222 vaccination. Receptor source: an adult in good health. Both conserved end residues are part of each CDR3. Fields, in order: V gene, clone size, D gene, J gene, CDR3 protein, CDR3 DNA. A D gene is named only where the DNA matches it firmly. Size values are once, few and many counts, or a class for expanded clones, and some rows have none.

v_gene: TRBV7-2
abundance: once
d_gene: .
j_gene: TRBJ2-1
CDR3aa: CASSFGGVEMQGEQFF
CDR3nt: TGTGCCAGCAGCTTCGGAGGAGTTGAGATGCAAGGTGAGCAGTTCTTC

v_gene: TRBV28
abundance: .
d_gene: TRBD1
j_gene: TRBJ1-2
CDR3aa: CASSLPPGGSRDGYTF
CDR3nt: TGTGCCAGCAGTTTACCGCCAGGGGGCAGTAGGGATGGCTACACCTTC

v_gene: TRBV7-2
abundance: .
d_gene: TRBD1
j_gene: TRBJ2-2
CDR3aa: CASSFDRVTGELFF
CDR3nt: TGTGCCAGCAGCTTCGACAGGGTAACCGGGGAGCTGTTTTTT

v_gene: TRBV18
abundance: .
d_gene: TRBD2
j_gene: TRBJ2-5
CDR3aa: CASSPQREVRETQYF
CDR3nt: TGTGCCAGCTCACCGCAGCGGGAGGTGCGAGAGACCCAGTACTTC

v_gene: TRBV6-2/TRBV6-3
abundance: .
d_gene: .
j_gene: TRBJ1-4
CDR3aa: CASSYGVQEKLFF
CDR3nt: TGTGCCAGCAGTTACGGGGTCCAGGAAAAACTGTTTTTT

v_gene: TRBV9
abundance: .
d_gene: TRBD2
j_gene: TRBJ2-6
CDR3aa: CASSVAVAGIGANVLTF
CDR3nt: TGTGCCAGCAGCGTAGCAGTAGCGGGAATTGGGGCCAACGTCCTGACTTTC

v_gene: TRBV3-1/TRBV3-2
abundance: few
d_gene: TRBD1
j_gene: TRBJ2-7
CDR3aa: CASSRRDSSYEQYF
CDR3nt: TGTGCCAGCAGCCGAAGGGACAGTAGCTACGAGCAGTACTTC

v_gene: TRBV4-1
abundance: few
d_gene: TRBD2
j_gene: TRBJ2-1
CDR3aa: CASSPGLADPSSYNEQFF
CDR3nt: TGCGCCAGCAGCCCCGGCCTAGCGGACCCGTCATCCTACAATGAGCAGTTCTTC

v_gene: TRBV4-2
abundance: .
d_gene: TRBD1
j_gene: TRBJ1-3
CDR3aa: CASSQARPQGSGNTIYF
CDR3nt: TGTGCCAGCAGCCAAGCACGTCCACAGGGGTCCGGAAACACCATATATTTT

v_gene: TRBV6-5
abundance: .
d_gene: .
j_gene: TRBJ1-4
CDR3aa: CASSSSGATNEKLFF
CDR3nt: TGTGCCAGCAGTTCCAGTGGGGCAACTAATGAAAAACTGTTTTTT

v_gene: TRBV15
abundance: .
d_gene: .
j_gene: TRBJ2-5
CDR3aa: CATSHSGETQYF
CDR3nt: TGTGCCACCAGTCACAGCGGGGAGACCCAGTACTTC

v_gene: TRBV11-2
abundance: .
d_gene: TRBD1
j_gene: TRBJ1-5
CDR3aa: CASSTDRVRGQPQHF
CDR3nt: TGTGCCAGCAGCACCGACAGGGTAAGAGGTCAGCCCCAGCATTTT

v_gene: TRBV7-2
abundance: .
d_gene: .
j_gene: TRBJ2-2
CDR3aa: CASSLVASSSGELFF
CDR3nt: TGTGCCAGCAGCTTAGTTGCTAGTAGTAGCGGGGAGCTGTTTTTT

v_gene: TRBV29-1
abundance: .
d_gene: .
j_gene: TRBJ2-5
CDR3aa: CSVRPRSQETQYF
CDR3nt: TGCAGCGTCCGACCAAGGTCGCAAGAGACCCAGTACTTC

v_gene: TRBV10-3
abundance: .
d_gene: .
j_gene: TRBJ2-7
CDR3aa: CAISESRDLTEQYF
CDR3nt: TGTGCCATCAGTGAGTCGAGGGATCTAACCGAGCAGTACTTC

v_gene: TRBV7-2
abundance: .
d_gene: .
j_gene: TRBJ2-5
CDR3aa: CASSLAGTQETQYF
CDR3nt: TGTGCCAGCAGCTTAGCTGGTACCCAAGAGACCCAGTACTTC